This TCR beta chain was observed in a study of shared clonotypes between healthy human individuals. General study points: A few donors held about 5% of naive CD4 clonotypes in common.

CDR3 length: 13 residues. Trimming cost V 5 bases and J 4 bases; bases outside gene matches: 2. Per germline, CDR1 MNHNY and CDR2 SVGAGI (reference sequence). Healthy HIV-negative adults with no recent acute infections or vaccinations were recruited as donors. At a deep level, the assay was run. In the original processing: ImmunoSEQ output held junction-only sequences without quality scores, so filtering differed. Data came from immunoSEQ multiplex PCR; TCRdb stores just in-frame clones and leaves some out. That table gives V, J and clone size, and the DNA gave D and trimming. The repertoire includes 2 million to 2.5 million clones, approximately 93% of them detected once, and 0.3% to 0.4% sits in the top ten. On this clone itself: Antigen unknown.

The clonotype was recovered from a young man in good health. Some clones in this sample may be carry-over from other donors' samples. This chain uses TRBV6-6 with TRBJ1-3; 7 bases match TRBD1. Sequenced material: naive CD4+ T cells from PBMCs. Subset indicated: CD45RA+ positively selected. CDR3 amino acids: CASSAGGGNTIYF. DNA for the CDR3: TGTGCCAGCAGTGCAGGGGGGGGAAACACCATATATTTT.